The next 10 T cell receptor beta chains were all read from a single sample in a study of blood T cell repertoires in COVID-19. Clones were sequenced by immunoSEQ multiplex PCR, and TCRdb holds only the in-frame ones, with some missing. The repertoire holds a few hundred thousand clones, with roughly nine tenths as singletons. The sequencing input was PBMCs or T cells enriched from blood (not recorded which). The receptors were gathered from a woman aged 40 to 49 who had been exposed to COVID-19.

The rearrangement links TRBV9 to TRBJ1-6; TRBD1 matches 8 bases. This CDR3 region has 17 residues. J was trimmed by 6 bases and V by 0 bases; bases with no gene match: 8. Germline CDR1 and CDR2: SGDLS and YYNGEE. CDR3 residues: CASSVGLRGPSNSPLHF. The CDR3 nucleotides are TGTGCCAGCAGCGTAGGTCTCAGGGGGCCAAGTAATTCACCCCTCCACTTT.

This clone is a singleton in its sample. The chain uses TRBV11-2 and TRBJ2-7; TRBD1 might be the D (6 bases). Trimming removed 4 bases from V and 4 bases from J, with 11 bases in between. Per germline, CDR1 SGHAT and CDR2 FQNNGV. The CDR3 spans 13 residues. In nucleotides, the CDR3 is TGTGCCAGCAGCTCCTACCAGGGGTACGAGCAGTACTTC. Amino acids: CASSSYQGYEQYF.

The chain is built from TRBV11-2 and TRBJ1-6, with 12 bases aligning to TRBD1. The trim removed 1 base at V and 10 bases at J, leaving 8 bases unmatched. In germline, CDR1 is SGHAT, CDR2 FQNNGV. The CDR3 spans 17 residues. CDR3 nucleotide sequence: TGTGCCAGCAGCTTAGGGGACAGGGGGCTACTGGGGTCACCCCTCCACTTT. Protein sequence: CASSLGDRGLLGSPLHF.

This clone has a single count. The CDR3 loop is CATSDSAEATSSGNTIYF. As DNA, the CDR3 is TGTGCCACCAGTGATTCCGCGGAGGCAACGAGCTCTGGAAACACCATATATTTT. J is TRBJ1-3 and V is TRBV24-1; no definite D call. V shed 2 bases and J shed 0 bases, with 16 bases lying between them. The length of the CDR3 is 18 residues. CDR1 is KGHDR, CDR2 SFDVKD, per germline.

The CDR3: CASSLQSSGTDTQYF. The CDR3 nucleotides are TGTGCCAGCAGCTTGCAGTCTAGCGGGACAGATACGCAGTATTTT. The chain recombines TRBV5-4 with TRBJ2-3, with TRBD2 matching over 8 bases. Germline V CDR1 and CDR2: SGHNT, YYREEE (reference sequence). This CDR3 is built from 15 residues. V trimming: 1 base; J trimming: 3 bases; junction bases outside the gene matches: 4.

This chain connects TRBV6-5 to TRBJ2-7; 11 bases map to TRBD1. Germline V lookup: CDR1 MNHEY, CDR2 SVGAGI. J gave up 2 bases and V 1 base, and 1 base lay outside the gene matches. This CDR3 region has 15 residues. Written as DNA, the CDR3 is TGTGCCAGCAGTTACTGGGGACAGGGGGCCTACGAGCAGTACTTC. Translated, it gives CASSYWGQGAYEQYF.

This clone occurred once. The CDR3 protein is CASRRGGLTEAFF. The CDR3, as DNA: TGTGCCAGCCGGCGGGGGGGGCTCACTGAAGCTTTCTTT. The chain is built from TRBV6-5 and TRBJ1-1; D may be TRBD1 (6 bases). Trimming left V 8 bases short and J 4 bases short, with 14 bases between. Per the germline V gene, CDR1 is MNHEY and CDR2 is SVGAGI. The CDR3 spans 13 residues.

The V gene is TRBV25-1, the J gene TRBJ1-5, with 8 bases lining up with TRBD1. This CDR3 has 15 residues. Germline V gene lookup returns CDR1 MGHDK and CDR2 SYGVNS. V lost 4 bases, J lost 6 bases, and 8 bases stayed unmatched. CDR3 DNA: TGTGCCAGCAGTGCCGGGACAGGCTATGGTCAGCCCCAGCATTTT. Its translation: CASSAGTGYGQPQHF.

This clone turned up a few times. This rearrangement joins TRBV19 to TRBJ2-7; 7 bases match TRBD1. The germline V gene has CDR1 LNHDA and CDR2 SQIVND (reference sequence). V dropped 6 bases and J dropped 3; count of bases not matched to a gene: 5. The CDR3 spans 13 residues. The CDR3 nucleotides read TGTGCCAGTAGACCGACAGGGATCTACGAGCAGTACTTC. Translating gives CASRPTGIYEQYF. Combining the CDR3 with reference TRBV19 and TRBJ2-7 gives the whole variable domain DGGITQSPKYLFRKEGQNVTLSCEQNLNHDAMYWYRQDPGQGLRLIYYSQIVNDFQKGDIAEGYSVSREKKESFPLTVTSAQKNPTAFYLCASRPTGIYEQYFGPGTRLTVT.

V gene TRBV27 combines with J gene TRBJ1-1, with D unclear. Trimming shortened V by 2 bases and J by 8 bases, and 15 bases separated the two germline ends. The germline gives CDR1 MNHEY, CDR2 SMNVEV (reference sequence). There are 14 residues in the CDR3. CDR3 bases: TGTGCCAGCAGTTTAAGAGGGAGAGGAGGGGAAGCTTTCTTT. Its translation: CASSLRGRGGEAFF.